These 21 T cell receptor beta chains were all obtained from the same sample, sequenced in a study of graft-versus-host responses after intestinal transplantation (TCRdb year 2021). Libraries were prepared through the immunoSEQ multiplex PCR assay. TCRdb stores this immuneACCESS table with in-frame sequences only. Part of the clones is absent; in the studies checked, under half of the shortfall reflects unresolved V genes, and no reason is known for the rest. The sample includes over 40,000 clones, with 84% observed a single time. Around 0.5% of the sample goes to the ten largest clones. According to the study, the label for this sample's time point signals: cells obtained before transplantation from donor or recipient. The antigens these receptors bind are not known. The sample consisted of unstimulated CD4+ T cells sorted from spleen or lymph node cells, taken before transplant. Receptor source: a human donor who was the organ donor for an intestinal transplant.

The V gene is TRBV19, the J gene TRBJ2-2, with 8 positions matching TRBD1. The V and J ends lost 1 base and 4 bases, in that order; junction bases with no gene match: 5. This CDR3 region has 16 residues. The germline gives CDR1 LNHDA, CDR2 SQIVND (reference sequence). CDR3 residues: CASSIGQGARTGELFF. The CDR3 DNA follows: TGTGCCAGTAGTATAGGCCAGGGGGCGCGCACCGGGGAGCTGTTTTTT.

This chain connects TRBV12-5 to TRBJ1-2, with TRBD1 identical over 9 bases. The trim removed 2 bases at V and 4 bases at J, leaving 5 bases unmatched. Germline CDR1 and CDR2: LGHNT and FRNRAP. This CDR3 contains 15 residues. CDR3 sequence reads: CASGLTLQGAYGYTF. In nucleotides, the CDR3 is TGTGCTAGTGGTTTGACCCTACAGGGGGCCTATGGCTACACCTTC.

V is TRBV27 and J is TRBJ2-6; no clear D. Trimming left V 4 bases short and J 0 bases short, with 7 bases between. Germline-derived CDR1 and CDR2 are MNHEY and SMNVEV (reference sequence). There are 15 residues in the CDR3. The CDR3 reads CASSSRISGANVLTF. The CDR3 nucleotides read TGTGCCAGCAGTTCCCGGATCTCTGGGGCCAACGTCCTGACTTTC.

The chain recombines TRBV7-2 with TRBJ2-4; D unclear. The germline gives CDR1 SGHTA, CDR2 FQGNSA. Trimming left V 5 bases short and J 1 base short, with 18 bases between. This CDR3 is 17 amino acids long. The DNA of the CDR3 is TGTGCCAGCAGCCTAAATGCGGCCCTGGGTGCCAAAAACATTCAGTACTTC. Translated: CASSLNAALGAKNIQYF. Together with reference TRBV7-2 and TRBJ2-4, the CDR3 gives the full variable domain: GAGVSQSPSNKVTEKGKDVELRCDPISGHTALYWYRQSLGQGLEFLIYFQGNSAPDKSGLPSDRFSAERTGGSVSTLTIQRTQQEDSAVYLCASSLNAALGAKNIQYFGAGTRLSVL.

The chain links TRBV25-1 to TRBJ1-1; a weak D match, TRBD1 (5 bases). V shed 4 bases and J shed 1 base, with 10 bases lying between them. Germline CDR1 reads MGHDK; CDR2 reads SYGVNS. The CDR3 contains 14 residues. The CDR3 protein is CASSVSGGNTEAFF. The DNA of the CDR3 is TGTGCCAGCAGTGTAAGTGGGGGGAACACTGAAGCTTTCTTT. Based on the CDR3 plus reference TRBV25-1 and TRBJ1-1, the full variable domain is EADIYQTPRYLVIGTGKKITLECSQTMGHDKMYWYQQDPGMELHLIHYSYGVNSTEKGDLSSESTVSRIRTEHFPLTLESARPSHTSQYLCASSVSGGNTEAFFGQGTRLTVV.

The chain combines TRBV6-1 with TRBJ2-3, with D tentatively TRBD2 (6 bases). Looked up from germline, CDR1 is MNHNS and CDR2 is SASEGT. The CDR3 contains 16 residues. V shed 4 bases and J shed 7 bases, with 21 bases lying between them. The CDR3 is CASSGSAGGVGYTQYF. For the CDR3, the DNA is TGTGCCAGCAGTGGGTCCGCTGGCGGGGTCGGCTATACGCAGTATTTT.

The chain carries TRBV5-4 and TRBJ2-7, with D perhaps matching TRBD2 (6 bases). Germline V lookup: CDR1 SGHNT, CDR2 YYREEE (reference sequence). Trimming took off 0 bases at V and 3 bases at J, with 22 bases between the two ends. The CDR3 runs to 18 residues. The CDR3 protein is CASSLGGGSGRGIYEQYF. The CDR3 nucleotides are TGTGCCAGCAGCTTGGGAGGCGGCTCCGGGAGAGGAATCTACGAGCAGTACTTC.

The chain's CDR3 is CASSLVTATSVAYEQYF. CDR3 DNA sequence: TGTGCCAGCAGCTTAGTAACGGCGACTAGCGTGGCCTACGAGCAGTACTTC. The V and J genes are TRBV7-6 and TRBJ2-7; 8 nucleotides line up with TRBD2. Germline V gene sequence: CDR1 SGHVS, CDR2 FNYEAQ. J was trimmed by 2 bases and V by 1 base; bases with no gene match: 10. This CDR3 has 17 amino acids.

The chain carries TRBV10-3 and TRBJ2-7, with TRBD2 matching 10 bases. Germline V gene data show CDR1 as ENHRY and CDR2 as SYGVKD. The CDR3 is made up of 16 amino acids. The V gene end was trimmed by 2 bases and the J gene end by 0 bases; junction bases not matched to a gene: 4. Here the CDR3 reads CAISEPGLASSYEQYF. For the CDR3, the DNA is TGTGCCATCAGTGAGCCGGGACTAGCGAGCTCCTACGAGCAGTACTTC.

DNA of the CDR3: TGTGCCAGCAGCTTAGCGCGAACAGGGGATGAGCAGTTCTTC. Translating it yields CASSLARTGDEQFF. The chain has TRBV7-2 and TRBJ2-1, with 7 bases fitting TRBD1. V lost 0 bases, J lost 8 bases, and 4 bases stayed unmatched. This CDR3 comprises 14 residues. Germline assignment: CDR1 SGHTA and CDR2 FQGNSA.

The rearrangement joins TRBV19 to TRBJ1-2, with D possibly matching TRBD1 (5 bases). V was cut by 7 bases and J by 4 bases, with 16 bases left in between. The CDR3 runs 14 residues. The germline V gene has CDR1 LNHDA and CDR2 SQIVND (reference sequence). This CDR3 reads CASTLLQGTYGYTF. CDR3 nucleotide sequence: TGTGCCAGTACCCTCCTCCAGGGAACCTATGGCTACACCTTC.

This clone appeared once. The chain couples TRBV19 to TRBJ2-7; tentatively, D is TRBD1 (5 bases). Germline assignment: CDR1 LNHDA and CDR2 SQIVND (reference sequence). Trimming left V 5 bases short and J 2 bases short, with 13 bases between. The CDR3 is made up of 14 amino acids. CDR3 amino acids: CASSQGLGTYEQYF. As DNA, the CDR3 is TGTGCCAGTAGTCAGGGCTTGGGCACCTACGAGCAGTACTTC. Using reference TRBV19 and TRBJ2-7 for the parts outside the CDR3, the full variable domain is DGGITQSPKYLFRKEGQNVTLSCEQNLNHDAMYWYRQDPGQGLRLIYYSQIVNDFQKGDIAEGYSVSREKKESFPLTVTSAQKNPTAFYLCASSQGLGTYEQYFGPGTRLTVT.

The chain employs TRBV30 and TRBJ1-2; maybe TRBD1 (5 bases). Germline V gives CDR1 GTSNPN, CDR2 SVGIG (reference sequence). The CDR3 has 14 residues. V gave up 1 base and J gave up 3 bases, with 12 bases separating them. CDR3: CAWSGGTFYYGYTF. CDR3 coding DNA: TGTGCCTGGAGTGGTGGGACGTTTTACTATGGCTACACCTTC.

CDR3 bases: TGTGCCAGTAGTTTAATGAAGAACAATGAGCAGTTCTTC. The encoded protein is CASSLMKNNEQFF. V usage is TRBV19 and J usage is TRBJ2-1, with D hard to call. CDR1 LNHDA and CDR2 SQIVND come from the germline V gene (reference sequence). The CDR3 consists of 13 residues. The V and J ends lost 5 bases and 5 bases respectively, with 10 bases between them. Complete variable domain (other parts from reference TRBV19 and TRBJ2-1): DGGITQSPKYLFRKEGQNVTLSCEQNLNHDAMYWYRQDPGQGLRLIYYSQIVNDFQKGDIAEGYSVSREKKESFPLTVTSAQKNPTAFYLCASSLMKNNEQFFGPGTRLTVL.

V usage is TRBV6-6 and J usage is TRBJ1-5, with 9 nucleotides matching TRBD1. V trimming: 7 bases; J trimming: 6 bases; junction bases outside the gene matches: 10. The CDR3 contains 15 residues. CDR1 and CDR2 from the germline V gene are MNHNY and SVGAGI (reference sequence). For the CDR3, the DNA is TGTGCCAGCATCGCCGGCACAGGGGGCTCTCAGCCCCAGCATTTT. Its protein is CASIAGTGGSQPQHF.

Comments on this clone: Without the conserved terminal phenylalanine or tryptophan, this CDR3 likely stems from a read error. No DNA is shown, since the ends of the CDR3 on it are uncertain; the CDR3 is the one TCRdb lists. J is TRBJ2-3 and V is TRBV12-2. TRBV12-2 is flagged as a pseudogene. With termini counted, the CDR3 has 10 amino acids. The CDR3 loop is CASRLRLKVG.

The V and J genes are TRBV2 and TRBJ1-2; no clear D gene. Trimming pared 1 base from V and 5 bases from J, leaving 8 bases between. The germline V gene has CDR1 SNHLY and CDR2 FYNNEI. CDR3 length: 13 amino acids. The CDR3 region has the DNA TGTGCCAGCAGTGAAGGGTTTAAATATGGCTACACCTTC. The encoded protein is CASSEGFKYGYTF.

V and J are TRBV5-4 and TRBJ1-5, with TRBD1 identical over 10 bases. Germline-derived CDR1 and CDR2 are SGHNT and YYREEE (reference sequence). This CDR3 has 13 amino acids. The V segment lost 4 bases and the J segment 7 bases; nucleotides outside the gene matches: 2. DNA of the CDR3: TGTGCCAGCAGCGACAGGGGGCGCCAGCCCCAGCATTTT. This gives the protein CASSDRGRQPQHF.

The table lists this clone with a count of one. The chain carries TRBV30 and TRBJ1-2, with 7 bases fitting TRBD1. V gave up 0 bases and J gave up 8 bases; unmatched junction bases: 15. This CDR3 contains 16 residues. Germline CDR1 is GTSNPN and CDR2 is SVGIG (reference sequence). The CDR3 spells CAWSVGSGTRGSGYTF. CDR3 bases: TGTGCCTGGAGTGTAGGTTCAGGGACCAGGGGGAGCGGCTACACCTTC.

This clone was detected once. The chain links TRBV4-1 to TRBJ2-3; D is perhaps TRBD2 (5 bases). Germline lookup yields CDR1 MGHRA and CDR2 YSYEKL. This CDR3 is built from 16 residues. Trimming removed 0 bases at V and 2 bases at J, with 12 bases between. CDR3 sequence reads: CASSQEGGSNTDTQYF. DNA for the CDR3: TGCGCCAGCAGCCAAGAAGGTGGGAGTAACACAGATACGCAGTATTTT.

The CDR3 DNA reads as TGCGCCAGCAGCTTGAGGAGCGGGGGGGACTCCTACAATGAGCAGTTCTTC. It is translated as CASSLRSGGDSYNEQFF. The V gene is TRBV5-1, the J gene TRBJ2-1, with 10 bases matching TRBD2. Germline V gene sequence: CDR1 SGHRS, CDR2 YFSETQ. The CDR3 runs 17 residues. Trimming took 1 base from V and 0 from J; bases not matched to a gene: 4. The complete variable domain, with remaining parts taken from reference TRBV5-1 and TRBJ2-1, reads KAGVTQTPRYLIKTRGQQVTLSCSPISGHRSVSWYQQTPGQGLQFLFEYFSETQRNKGNFPGRFSGRQFSNSRSEMNVSTLELGDSALYLCASSLRSGGDSYNEQFFGPGTRLTVL.